This T cell receptor (beta chain) stems from a study of identifying expanded T cells in peripheral blood. With regard to this clone: Antigen unknown.

The table came from immunoSEQ multiplex PCR; TCRdb's copy has only in-frame clones and leaves some out. The data show more than 50,000 clones, about four fifths seen once. During the collection period, no donor immune events like infections were recorded. The study, taken as a whole, reports: About 1.3 clones differed between technical replicates, versus about 15 and 19 over time.

The sample was blood. This receptor was taken from a person aged 18 to 70 in good health.

The CDR3 DNA is TGTGCCAGCAGGCCAACGAAGGGACAGGAATTCTACTCCTACGAGCAGTACTTC. The encoded protein is CASRPTKGQEFYSYEQYF. This chain connects TRBV2 to TRBJ2-7, with 8 bases matching TRBD1. CDR3 length: 18 residues. Per germline, CDR1 SNHLY and CDR2 FYNNEI. The junction had 16 bases not matched to a gene; V was cut back by 6 bases and J by 0 bases.